The 27 T cell receptor beta chains given below trace back to one sample, sequenced in a study of T cell responses to AZD1222 COVID-19 vaccine. The assay was immunoSEQ multiplex PCR, and TCRdb's table has in-frame clones only and misses some. The data hold 92,000 or so clones, with roughly nine tenths observed a single time. Source: peripheral blood, taken on day 0 of AZD1222 vaccination. All receptors come from an adult in good health.

The chain employs TRBV5-4 and TRBJ2-5; 7 nucleotides line up with TRBD1. V gave up 1 base and J gave up 5 bases; unmatched junction bases: 8. In germline, CDR1 is SGHNT, CDR2 YYREEE (reference sequence). CDR3 length equals 15 residues. The CDR3 DNA reads as TGTGCCAGCAGCTTGCGGACAGGAGTGATGGAGACCCAGTACTTC. Translated, it gives CASSLRTGVMETQYF.

The CDR3 spells CASSFYQTSNEQFF. The CDR3 nucleotides read TGTGCCAGCAGCTTCTACCAGACCAGCAATGAGCAGTTCTTC. The chain joins TRBV3-1 (or the pseudogene TRBV3-2) to TRBJ2-1; D gene ambiguous. Germline lookup yields CDR1 LGHDT and CDR2 YNNKEL (reference sequence). The V end was cut by 5 bases, the J end by 6 bases, with 14 bases between. The CDR3 runs 14 residues.

This clone occurred many times. This sequence joins TRBV6-4 and TRBJ2-3; 16 bases are shared with TRBD2. The CDR3 is 16 residues long. With V trimmed by 2 bases and J by 4 bases, 0 bases remained unmatched. Germline V lookup: CDR1 MRHNA, CDR2 SNTAGT. As DNA, the CDR3 is TGTGCCAGCAGTGACGGGACTAGCGGGGGGGCAGATACGCAGTATTTT. Amino acids: CASSDGTSGGADTQYF.

The V call is TRBV2, the J call TRBJ1-5, with 7 positions matching TRBD1. Looked up from germline, CDR1 is SNHLY and CDR2 is FYNNEI. The CDR3 contains 14 residues. Germline trimming cut 6 bases from V and 2 bases from J; bases unmatched to any gene: 4. The CDR3 nucleotides read TGTGCCAGCAGCTTAACAGGGGGCAATCAGCCCCAGCATTTT. It codes for CASSLTGGNQPQHF.

This sequence joins TRBV4-2 and TRBJ2-2, with 10 positions matching TRBD2. The V gene's germline CDR1 is LGHNA and CDR2 YNFKEQ. V trimming: 4 bases; J trimming: 9 bases; junction bases outside the gene matches: 11. The CDR3 has 16 residues. The CDR3 coding sequence is TGTGCCAGCAGCCCTCGGGCTCTAGCGGGGGTTCGGGAGCTGTTTTTT. This gives the protein CASSPRALAGVRELFF.

V is TRBV18 and J is TRBJ1-1; unclear D gene. Germline CDR1 KGHSH, CDR2 LQKENI. The V end was cut by 3 bases, the J end by 0 bases, with 11 bases between. The CDR3 totals 15 residues. CDR3 residues: CASSPGTDLNTEAFF. In nucleotides, the CDR3 is TGTGCCAGCTCACCTGGTACGGACCTGAACACTGAAGCTTTCTTT.

This rearrangement joins TRBV7-3 to TRBJ2-1; D uncertain. CDR3 length: 12 amino acids. Per the germline V gene, CDR1 is SGHTA and CDR2 is FQGTGA. V lost 5 bases to trimming and J lost 6 bases, with 8 bases between them. The CDR3 region is CASSAQVNEQFF. CDR3 nucleotide sequence: TGTGCCAGCAGCGCGCAGGTCAATGAGCAGTTCTTC. Filled out from reference TRBV7-3 and TRBJ2-1, the complete variable domain reads GAGVSQTPSNKVTEKGKYVELRCDPISGHTALYWYRQSLGQGPEFLIYFQGTGAADDSGLPNDRFFAVRPEGSVSTLKIQRTERGDSAVYLCASSAQVNEQFFGPGTRLTVL.

V and J are TRBV2 and TRBJ2-6; the D gene is possibly TRBD1 (5 bases). Per germline, CDR1 SNHLY and CDR2 FYNNEI. This CDR3 region has 16 residues. Trimming took off 3 bases at V and 0 bases at J, with 9 bases between the two ends. As DNA, the CDR3 is TGTGCCAGCAGTGACAGGGTGCCCTCTGGGGCCAACGTCCTGACTTTC. This translates into CASSDRVPSGANVLTF.

CDR3: CASREDRVLAQPQHF. Here the CDR3 DNA reads TGCGCCAGCAGAGAGGACAGGGTCCTTGCTCAGCCCCAGCATTTT. The chain is built from TRBV10-2 and TRBJ1-5, with 8 bases that match TRBD1. The ends lost 6 bases at V and 6 bases at J; junction bases unmatched: 10. The CDR3 extends over 15 amino acids. The germline V gene encodes CDR1 WSHSY and CDR2 SAAADI.

Relative to its sample, this clone is medium-sized. V usage is TRBV3-1 (or the pseudogene TRBV3-2) and J usage is TRBJ1-5; 9 bases are a match to TRBD1. CDR1 and CDR2 (germline): LGHDT, YNNKEL (reference sequence). Trimming took 1 base from V and 4 from J; bases not matched to a gene: 8. The CDR3 covers 17 residues. CDR3 residues: CASSQGEDRGKNQPQHF. CDR3 DNA: TGTGCCAGCAGCCAAGGAGAGGACAGGGGAAAGAATCAGCCCCAGCATTTT.

The rearrangement joins TRBV27 to TRBJ1-6, with a weak D call TRBD1 (6 bases). There are 15 residues in the CDR3. Germline CDR1 and CDR2: MNHEY and SMNVEV (reference sequence). Trimming cost V 11 bases and J 0 bases, with 14 bases left between them. The CDR3 is CAARQASSYNSPLHF. The CDR3 DNA sequence: TGTGCCGCCCGACAGGCGAGCTCCTATAATTCACCCCTCCACTTT.

This clone was recorded once. The rearrangement uses TRBV19 and TRBJ1-5; D possibly corresponds to TRBD1 (6 bases). V gave up 3 bases and J gave up 5 bases, with 14 bases separating them. Germline values: CDR1 LNHDA, CDR2 SQIVND (reference sequence). The CDR3 length is 15 residues. This CDR3 reads CASSMGRGFDQPQHF. The CDR3 DNA reads TGTGCCAGTAGTATGGGCAGGGGATTCGATCAGCCCCAGCATTTT. Using reference TRBV19 and TRBJ1-5 for the parts outside the CDR3, the full variable domain is DGGITQSPKYLFRKEGQNVTLSCEQNLNHDAMYWYRQDPGQGLRLIYYSQIVNDFQKGDIAEGYSVSREKKESFPLTVTSAQKNPTAFYLCASSMGRGFDQPQHFGDGTRLSIL.

V and J are TRBV12-3 or TRBV12-4 and TRBJ2-2; D gene unclear. V was shortened by 7 bases and J by 4 bases, with 10 bases between the two germline ends. CDR3 length: 13 amino acids. DNA for the CDR3: TGTGCCAGCACTGATGGGTTCACCGGGGAGCTGTTTTTT. Protein sequence: CASTDGFTGELFF.

Ten or more counts support this clone. V and J are TRBV19 and TRBJ1-5; 7 nucleotides align to TRBD1. The V gene end was trimmed by 10 bases and the J gene end by 7 bases; junction bases not matched to a gene: 16. The CDR3 extends over 15 amino acids. In germline, CDR1 is LNHDA, CDR2 SQIVND (reference sequence). This chain's CDR3 is CATVGVPGGEQPQHF. CDR3 nucleotide sequence: TGTGCCACAGTGGGTGTCCCAGGGGGGGAACAGCCCCAGCATTTT.

This clone came up once. The V and J genes are TRBV5-8 and TRBJ1-6, with D possibly matching TRBD1 (6 bases). V was clipped by 4 bases and J by 0 bases, with 11 bases between them. This CDR3 region has 16 residues. CDR1 SGHTS and CDR2 YDEGEE come from the germline V gene. CDR3 in amino acids: CASSPDRLSYNSPLHF. In nucleotides, the CDR3 is TGTGCCAGCAGCCCAGACAGGCTCTCCTATAATTCACCCCTCCACTTT.

This rearrangement joins TRBV7-3 to TRBJ1-1; D is ambiguous. Germline CDR1 is SGHTA and CDR2 is FQGTGA. CDR3 length: 13 residues. The V end was cut by 5 bases, the J end by 0 bases, with 7 bases between. CDR3: CASSASMNTEAFF. The CDR3 DNA reads TGTGCCAGCAGCGCCTCTATGAACACTGAAGCTTTCTTT.

The J gene is TRBJ1-3, the V gene TRBV4-3; D uncertain. Germline CDR1 reads LGHNA; CDR2 reads YSLEER. The CDR3 totals 13 residues. The V end lost 2 bases, the J end lost 6 bases, and 8 bases lay between the germline ends. The CDR3 sequence is CASSQRPLNTIYF. CDR3 nucleotides: TGCGCCAGCAGCCAACGGCCCCTAAACACCATATATTTT.

This rearrangement joins TRBV7-3 to TRBJ2-3; either TRBD1 or TRBD2 may fit D (6 bases each). Germline V CDR1 and CDR2: SGHTA, FQGTGA. The V end lost 2 bases, the J end lost 6 bases, and 9 bases lay between the germline ends. This CDR3 has 13 residues. DNA of the CDR3: TGTGCCAGCAGCTTAGGGGGGCTCGATACGCAGTATTTT. This gives the protein CASSLGGLDTQYF.

This rearrangement joins TRBV7-9 to TRBJ1-2; a possible D gene is TRBD1 (6 bases). CDR3 size: 14 residues. Germline CDR1 SEHNR, CDR2 FQNEAQ (reference sequence). The ends were cut back, 5 bases at V and 8 bases at J, with 18 bases in the middle. DNA for the CDR3: TGTGCCAGCAGCGGAGGGGGGGTAGCAGGCGGCTACACCTTC. It specifies CASSGGGVAGGYTF. The full variable domain, rest sourced from reference TRBV7-9 and TRBJ1-2, is DTGVSQNPRHKITKRGQNVTFRCDPISEHNRLYWYRQTLGQGPEFLTYFQNEAQLEKSRLLSDRFSAERPKGSFSTLEIQRTEQGDSAMYLCASSGGGVAGGYTFGSGTRLTVV.

The J gene is TRBJ2-3, the V gene TRBV7-2, with 8 nucleotides matching TRBD2. J gave up 2 bases and V 4 bases, and 17 bases lay outside the gene matches. The CDR3 is 19 amino acids. Germline loops: CDR1 SGHTA, CDR2 FQGNSA. The CDR3 sequence is CASSYLSGDLLSATDTQYF. As DNA, the CDR3 is TGTGCCAGCAGCTACCTTAGCGGGGACCTGCTATCTGCCACAGATACGCAGTATTTT. Full variable domain (outside the CDR3, taken from reference TRBV7-2 and TRBJ2-3): GAGVSQSPSNKVTEKGKDVELRCDPISGHTALYWYRQSLGQGLEFLIYFQGNSAPDKSGLPSDRFSAERTGGSVSTLTIQRTQQEDSAVYLCASSYLSGDLLSATDTQYFGPGTRLTVL.

The rearrangement joins TRBV3-1 (or the pseudogene TRBV3-2) to TRBJ1-2, with no clear D. Per the germline V gene, CDR1 is LGHDT and CDR2 is YNNKEL (reference sequence). The CDR3 is 12 residues long. Deletions cut 4 bases from V and 4 bases from J, with 7 bases between. CDR3 sequence: CASSLTSYGYTF. The CDR3 DNA sequence: TGTGCCAGCAGCCTCACGAGCTATGGCTACACCTTC.

The rearrangement uses TRBV11-2 and TRBJ1-2; TRBD1 aligns across 8 bases. J gave up 6 bases and V 1 base, and 13 bases lay outside the gene matches. In germline, CDR1 is SGHAT, CDR2 FQNNGV. This CDR3 region has 17 residues. The CDR3 DNA sequence: TGTGCCAGCAGCTTAGGGGCAGGGGGCGCGTCCAAAAATGGCTACACCTTC. It specifies CASSLGAGGASKNGYTF.

This chain uses TRBV5-1 with TRBJ2-1; 11 bases map to TRBD1. The CDR3 extends over 14 amino acids. After removal of 5 bases from V and 6 bases from J, the junction contained 4 bases not matched to a gene. Germline CDR1 reads SGHRS; CDR2 reads YFSETQ. DNA of the CDR3: TGCGCCAGCAGGTCCGGGACAGGGGGCAATGAGCAGTTCTTC. This translates into CASRSGTGGNEQFF.

Ten or more counts support this clone. This same CDR3 is encoded by further DNA sequences in the sample. This rearrangement joins TRBV9 to TRBJ2-1; a possible D gene is TRBD1 (6 bases). Germline V lookup: CDR1 SGDLS, CDR2 YYNGEE. This CDR3 spans 12 amino acids. Trimming left V 2 bases short and J 7 bases short, with 7 bases between. For the CDR3, the DNA is TGTGCCAGCAGCGTGACAGGAAATGAGCAGTTCTTC. As protein: CASSVTGNEQFF.

CDR3 nucleotide sequence: TGTGCCAGCAGTAAAAAGGGAGTTAGCGGGGGGGCGGCAGATACGCAGTATTTT. Translated: CASSKKGVSGGAADTQYF. This chain connects TRBV2 to TRBJ2-3; 11 bases fit TRBD2. This CDR3 contains 18 residues. V trimming: 5 bases; J trimming: 4 bases; junction bases outside the gene matches: 14. Germline V gives CDR1 SNHLY, CDR2 FYNNEI.

The chain is built from TRBV19 and TRBJ2-7; TRBD1 is a possible D gene (5 bases). The CDR3 covers 15 residues. The germline CDR1 and CDR2 sequences are LNHDA and SQIVND (reference sequence). The germline V and J ends were trimmed by 1 base and 0 bases, with 10 bases remaining between them. The CDR3 is CASSIGQIPSYEQYF. CDR3 in DNA: TGTGCCAGTAGTATAGGACAGATTCCCTCCTACGAGCAGTACTTC.

The rearrangement links TRBV7-8 to TRBJ1-2; 7 bases map to TRBD1. CDR1 SGHVS and CDR2 FQNEAQ come from the germline V gene. V gave up 4 bases and J gave up 4 bases; unmatched junction bases: 9. The CDR3 is made up of 15 amino acids. In nucleotides, the CDR3 is TGTGCCAGCAGCTCCGGGACAGCGCCTGTCTATGGCTACACCTTC. Its protein product is CASSSGTAPVYGYTF.